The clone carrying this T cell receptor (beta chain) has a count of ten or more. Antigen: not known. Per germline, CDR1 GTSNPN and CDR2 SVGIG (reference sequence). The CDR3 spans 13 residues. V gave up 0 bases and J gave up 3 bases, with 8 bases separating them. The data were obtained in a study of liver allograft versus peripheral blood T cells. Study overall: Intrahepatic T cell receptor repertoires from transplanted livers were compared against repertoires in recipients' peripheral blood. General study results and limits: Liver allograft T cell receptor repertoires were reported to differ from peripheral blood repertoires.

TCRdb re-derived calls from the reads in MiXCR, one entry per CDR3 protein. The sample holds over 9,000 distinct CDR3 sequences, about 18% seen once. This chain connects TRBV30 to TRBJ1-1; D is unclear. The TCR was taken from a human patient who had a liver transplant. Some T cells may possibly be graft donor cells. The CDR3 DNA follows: TGTGCCTGGAGTGTGGGTGGAGACACTGAAGCTTTCTTT. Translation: CAWSVGGDTEAFF.